Sequencing of this T cell receptor (beta chain) was carried out in a study of T cell responses to AZD1222 COVID-19 vaccine (dated by TCRdb to about 2021). Regarding the study in general: Because spike-specific TCR depth and breadth did not differ between the two schedules, AZD1222 recipients who got a second dose at roughly 4 weeks were pooled with those who got a second dose at roughly 12 weeks. TCR sequencing covered more than 230 trial participants: some 210 given two doses of AZD1222 and 26 given two doses of MenACWY control vaccine. Trial participants were enrolled into age subgroups of 18-55, 56-69 and 70-plus years, which contained about 150, 27 and 61 TCR-sequenced participants, respectively. The full study reports these points: Nearly half of unique spike-specific TCRs reportedly recognized epitopes outside regions mutated in the B.1.351 and B.1.1.7 variants. Conclusions about previously exposed vaccinees are limited, since just six AZD1222 recipients were seropositive for SARS-CoV-2 at baseline. Because no day 14 peak-response samples were available, repertoires were characterized only after the peak T cell response. In the small 56-69-year group, the increase in depth fell short of significance, most likely because of low power. The whole spike protein was spanned by vaccine-associated CD4 TCRs, and dominant responses were seen in regions 160-218 and 743-854. Participants were mostly white British and included more females than males, and it was suggested by the authors that clonal diversity may have been underestimated. After two AZD1222 doses, both the breadth and the depth of spike-specific TCRs were significantly higher than at day 0 and than in MenACWY recipients.

The CDR3 regions of human TCRbeta chains were analyzed by immunosequencing. The authors processed their data as follows. Repertoire TCRs were checked for matches against a reference library of SARS-CoV-2-specific TCRs that had been generated using the MIRA antigen-specificity platform. Breadth was defined as the fraction of unique TCRs that were SARS-CoV-2-associated, and depth was defined as the fraction of total T cells that were SARS-CoV-2-associated. Using the MIRA data, each spike-specific TCR was mapped to the spike region that the TCR reacts to and placed in a CD4 or CD8 class. Log10-transformed breadth and depth values were compared by one-way ANOVA with Sidak's multiple comparisons tests. The source is immuneACCESS, and TCRdb retained only in-frame sequences with V and J called. Part of the clones is not carried over; for the studies checked, unresolved V genes explain less than half of this, and the remainder is unexplained. That table is the source of V, J and clone size, and D and trimming were worked out from the DNA. This sample comprises roughly 140,000 clones, roughly nine tenths of them detected only once. The ten largest clones capture about 3.4% of the sample.

Points on this clone: This receptor's antigen is unknown. No much larger clonotype is one base removed from it; base qualities were not supplied.

Explained via the paper, the time point label denotes: baseline before first vaccination. Vaccinee samples were obtained from the UK trials COV001 and COV002, which included a single-blind randomized controlled phase 2/3 trial of AZD1222 (ChAdOx1 nCoV-19) in healthy adults. Trial participant PBMC samples were collected at day 0 and day 28 after the second dose for TCRbeta chain sequencing. CDR1 LNHDA and CDR2 SQIVND were looked up in the germline V gene (reference sequence). V lost 5 bases and J lost 0 bases; the stretch between them is 11 bases long. The CDR3 spans 15 residues, from the cysteine through the phenylalanine. The sequence is cut down to CDR3 DNA, 45 bases in frame from base 1.

The material sequenced was peripheral blood, taken on day 0 of AZD1222 vaccination. The chain employs TRBV19 and TRBJ2-1; no D gene is confidently identified. The sequence came from an adult in good health. The CDR3 region has the sequence CASSVPGHSYNEQFF. The DNA reads as follows: TGTGCCAGTAGTGTCCCGGGCCACTCCTACAATGAGCAGTTCTTC. With the rest looked up from the reference TRBV19 and TRBJ2-1 genes rather than sequenced, the full variable domain is DGGITQSPKYLFRKEGQNVTLSCEQNLNHDAMYWYRQDPGQGLRLIYYSQIVNDFQKGDIAEGYSVSREKKESFPLTVTSAQKNPTAFYLCASSVPGHSYNEQFFGPGTRLTVL.